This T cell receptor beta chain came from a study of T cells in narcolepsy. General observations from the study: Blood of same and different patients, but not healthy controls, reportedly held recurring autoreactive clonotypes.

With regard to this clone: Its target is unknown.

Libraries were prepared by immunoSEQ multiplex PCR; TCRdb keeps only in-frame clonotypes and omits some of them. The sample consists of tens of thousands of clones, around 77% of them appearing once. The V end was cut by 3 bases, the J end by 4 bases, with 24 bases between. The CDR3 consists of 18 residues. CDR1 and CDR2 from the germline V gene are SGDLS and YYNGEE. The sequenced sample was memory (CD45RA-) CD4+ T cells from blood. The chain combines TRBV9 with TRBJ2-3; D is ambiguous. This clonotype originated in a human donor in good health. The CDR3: CASSATVGFSLNPDTQYF. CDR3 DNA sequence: TGTGCCAGCAGCGCCACAGTGGGGTTTTCGTTAAATCCAGATACGCAGTATTTT.